This T cell receptor beta chain was sequenced in a study of cytomegalovirus exposure and HLA in healthy donors. This CDR3 comprises 12 residues. The germline V gene has CDR1 GTSNPN and CDR2 SVGIG (reference sequence). Study observations and caveats: In vitro, a few CMV-associated chains proved specific for CMV antigens.

60 Vbeta and 13 Jbeta primers were used in PCR. Generated by immunoSEQ multiplex PCR, the TCRdb table keeps only in-frame clones and is missing some. The data contain under 200,000 clones, more than 65% of them singletons. Comment on this clone: The antigen is unknown.

V is TRBV30 and J is TRBJ2-5; no definite D call. The J call is uncertain, as TRBJ2-7 better fits the DNA end. The sequenced material came from PBMCs. The receptor's source is a man younger than 45 in good health and CMV-seronegative. Here the CDR3 reads CAWSGLTGEQYF. CDR3 coding DNA: TGTGCCTGGAGTGGACTGACCGGCGAGCAGTACTTC.